These T cell receptor beta chains were read from a single sample in a study of blood T cell repertoires in COVID-19. Produced via immunoSEQ multiplex PCR; TCRdb's table is partial and in-frame only. The sample yields hundreds of thousands of clones, 80% seen once. The sequencing input was PBMCs or T cells enriched from blood (not recorded which). The receptors stem from a man in his thirties or forties with acute COVID-19. CDR3s include the opening cysteine and the closing phenylalanine or tryptophan. A D gene is named only where the DNA matches it firmly. Size values are once, few and many counts, or a class for expanded clones, and some rows have none.

j_call | v_call | d_call | clone_size | cdr3_aa | cdr3_nt
TRBJ1-3 | TRBV7-3 | - | few | CASSLGQGSIFGNTIYF | TGTGCCAGCAGCTTAGGGCAGGGTTCGATTTTTGGAAACACCATATATTTT
TRBJ2-1 | TRBV7-6 | TRBD2 | - | CASSSPPGFEAGGRRNEQFF | TGTGCCAGCAGCTCCCCCCCAGGATTTGAAGCGGGGGGGAGGAGAAATGAGCAGTTCTTC
TRBJ1-1 | TRBV27 | - | - | CASSLDPGAHTEAFF | TGTGCCAGCAGTTTGGACCCAGGGGCGCACACTGAAGCTTTCTTT
TRBJ1-1 | TRBV5-1 | - | - | CASSPGGGPIGVAFF | TGCGCCAGCAGCCCCGGGGGGGGCCCGATAGGGGTAGCTTTCTTT
TRBJ1-1 | TRBV5-1 | TRBD1 | - | CASSYGQGTTEAFF | TGCGCCAGCAGCTATGGACAGGGAACCACTGAAGCTTTCTTT
TRBJ1-5 | TRBV5-1 | TRBD1 | - | CASSHGTGNQPQHF | TGCGCCAGCAGCCACGGGACAGGGAATCAGCCCCAGCATTTT
TRBJ1-6 | TRBV9 | - | - | CASSYSYNSPLHF | TGTGCCAGCAGCTACTCCTATAATTCACCCCTCCACTTT
TRBJ2-5 | TRBV9 | TRBD2 | - | CASSVAASGGQETQYF | TGTGCCAGCAGCGTAGCTGCTAGCGGGGGGCAAGAGACCCAGTACTTC
TRBJ1-1 | TRBV19 | TRBD1 | - | CASSSTGTGPYTEAFF | TGTGCCAGTAGTTCGACCGGGACAGGGCCATACACTGAAGCTTTCTTT
TRBJ2-5 | TRBV27 | - | once | CASSVSTGPLMETQYF | TGTGCCAGCAGTGTATCGACAGGTCCTTTAATGGAGACCCAGTACTTC
TRBJ1-2 | TRBV10-1 | TRBD1 | few | CASSDKGTGGAHDGYTF | TGCGCCAGCAGTGACAAAGGGACAGGGGGCGCACACGATGGCTACACCTTC
TRBJ2-2 | TRBV4-2 | - | - | CASSQEPWTPVYTGELFF | TGTGCCAGCAGCCAAGAACCCTGGACACCTGTATATACCGGGGAGCTGTTTTTT
TRBJ2-1 | TRBV3-1/TRBV3-2 | TRBD2 | - | CASSQSSGGAHNEQFF | TGTGCCAGCAGCCAGAGTAGCGGGGGGGCCCACAATGAGCAGTTCTTC
TRBJ2-7 | TRBV9 | - | - | CASSSGLGYEQYF | TGTGCCAGCAGCTCCGGACTTGGCTACGAGCAGTACTTC
TRBJ2-7 | TRBV30 | - | - | CAWSGPHEQYF | TGTGCCTGGTCAGGGCCCCACGAGCAGTACTTC
TRBJ2-1 | TRBV24-1 | - | - | CATSDPFNEQFF | TGTGCCACCAGTGACCCATTTAATGAGCAGTTCTTC
TRBJ2-7 | TRBV19 | TRBD1 | - | CASSIKQGARNEQYF | TGTGCCAGTAGTATAAAACAGGGGGCGAGGAACGAGCAGTACTTC
TRBJ2-2 | TRBV19 | TRBD1 | - | CASRVGTGRTGELFF | TGTGCCAGTAGGGTCGGGACAGGGCGCACCGGGGAGCTGTTTTTT
TRBJ2-1 | TRBV6-4 | - | - | CASSPGLAYNEQFF | TGTGCCAGCAGCCCAGGGCTTGCCTACAATGAGCAGTTCTTC
TRBJ1-1 | TRBV29-1 | TRBD1 | - | CSVPLTGGIGMNTEAFF | TGCAGCGTGCCTCTGACAGGGGGCATAGGAATGAACACTGAAGCTTTCTTT
TRBJ2-7 | TRBV20-1 | TRBD2 | - | CSASIPVEAGVGYEQYF | TGCAGTGCTAGTATCCCCGTTGAGGCGGGGGTGGGTTACGAGCAGTACTTC
TRBJ2-7 | TRBV2 | TRBD2 | once | CASISTGTSGDSYEQYF | TGTGCCAGCATAAGCACTGGGACTAGCGGGGACTCCTACGAGCAGTACTTC
TRBJ1-2 | TRBV2 | TRBD1 | - | CASSEDRNYGYTF | TGTGCCAGCAGTGAGGACAGGAACTATGGCTACACCTTC
TRBJ1-2 | TRBV29-1 | - | - | CSVAGGYGYTF | TGCAGCGTTGCGGGCGGGTATGGCTACACCTTC
TRBJ1-1 | TRBV29-1 | - | few | CSVGRDLNTEAFF | TGCAGCGTTGGGCGAGACTTGAACACTGAAGCTTTCTTT
TRBJ1-1 | TRBV28 | - | - | CASSLWREAFF | TGTGCCAGCAGTTTATGGAGGGAAGCTTTCTTT
TRBJ2-3 | TRBV19 | TRBD1 | - | CASSISQGRSTDTQYF | TGTGCCAGTAGTATATCACAGGGGCGTAGCACAGATACGCAGTATTTT
TRBJ1-2 | TRBV12-5 | - | - | CASGLAATGYGYTF | TGTGCTAGTGGTTTGGCGGCGACAGGCTATGGCTACACCTTC
TRBJ2-5 | TRBV28 | - | - | CASSSRRGEKETQYF | TGTGCCAGCAGTAGTCGGCGGGGTGAGAAAGAGACCCAGTACTTC
TRBJ1-3 | TRBV6-5 | - | - | CASMQGYSGNTIYF | TGTGCCAGCATGCAGGGGTACTCTGGAAACACCATATATTTT
TRBJ2-3 | TRBV6-1 | - | few | CASSGRFGGSTDTQYF | TGTGCCAGCAGTGGCAGGTTCGGAGGGAGCACAGATACGCAGTATTTT
TRBJ1-2 | TRBV5-1 | - | - | CASSLVANYGYTF | TGCGCCAGCAGCCTTGTAGCTAACTATGGCTACACCTTC
TRBJ2-1 | TRBV9 | - | - | CASSVGEAAYNEQFF | TGTGCCAGCAGCGTAGGGGAAGCGGCCTACAATGAGCAGTTCTTC